This is a list of T cell receptor beta chains from one sample in a study of a mutant IDH1 vaccine in newly diagnosed glioma. Sequenced by immunoSEQ multiplex PCR; TCRdb stores in-frame clones only, minus some. The sample yields around 100,000 clones, roughly 90% seen once. No cognate antigen is known for these TCRs. The sample in question was PBMCs, obtained from a glioma patient whose treatment included an IDH1 peptide vaccine. These receptors were obtained from a woman in her forties or fifties with glioma. CDR3s include the opening cysteine and the closing phenylalanine or tryptophan. D genes are given only for firm matches. Size is stated for part of the rows, as once, few or many counts, or as a class when the clone is expanded.

v_call	clone_size	j_call	d_call	cdr3_nt	cdr3_aa
TRBV28	NA	TRBJ1-1	NA	TGTGCCAGCAGGCCATATCGGACAGTGAACACTGAAGCTTTCTTT	CASRPYRTVNTEAFF
TRBV28	NA	TRBJ1-4	NA	TGTGCCAGCAGTTGGGGACGGTATGAAAAACTGTTTTTT	CASSWGRYEKLFF
TRBV29-1	NA	TRBJ2-5	TRBD2	TGCAGCGGCAGTAGCGGGAGTGGGACCCAGTACTTC	CSGSSGSGTQYF
TRBV4-1	NA	TRBJ2-5	NA	TGCGCCAGCAGCCTAGGGACCTTTCCTGGAGAGACCCAGTACTTC	CASSLGTFPGETQYF
TRBV7-9	NA	TRBJ1-1	NA	TGTGCCAGCAGCCTGAATAGCGGGGGCACTGAAGCTTTCTTT	CASSLNSGGTEAFF
TRBV10-2	few	TRBJ1-2	TRBD1	TGCGCCAGCAGTCGCGGACAGGAGAGCTATGGCTACACCTTC	CASSRGQESYGYTF
TRBV5-1	NA	TRBJ1-5	NA	TGCGCCAGCAGTTCCTTTAGATACCGGGGGCTTAGCAATCAGCCCCAGCATTTT	CASSSFRYRGLSNQPQHF
TRBV7-6	NA	TRBJ1-1	NA	TGTGCCAGCAGCTTAGCTGTACTTGGTTTGAGCACTGAAGCTTTCTTT	CASSLAVLGLSTEAFF
TRBV27	NA	TRBJ2-1	NA	TGTGCCAGCACTTTTTCGGGGCTCAATGAGCAGTTCTTC	CASTFSGLNEQFF
TRBV7-3	NA	TRBJ2-1	NA	TGTGCCAGTCAAAGGCCTAGCACCTACAATGAGCAGTTCTTC	CASQRPSTYNEQFF
TRBV21-1	NA	TRBJ2-1	NA	TGTGCCAGCAGCACCAGGGACAGGGGGCCGAGTGAGCAGTTCTTC	CASSTRDRGPSEQFF
TRBV5-1	NA	TRBJ1-4	TRBD1	TGCGCCAGCAGCCTCCTTGGACAGGGAGACAATGAAAAACTGTTTTTT	CASSLLGQGDNEKLFF
TRBV9	NA	TRBJ1-2	TRBD1	TGTGCCAGCAGCTCAGTCATCCGACAGGGCGGTTATGGCTACACCTTC	CASSSVIRQGGYGYTF
TRBV6-1	NA	TRBJ1-5	TRBD1	TGTGCCAGCAGTGGGACCGACAGGGTAAGCAATCAGCCCCAGCATTTT	CASSGTDRVSNQPQHF
TRBV5-4	NA	TRBJ2-2	NA	TGTGCCAGCAGCCCCGTCGGGGGCGGGCACACCGGGGAGCTGTTTTTT	CASSPVGGGHTGELFF
TRBV6-5	NA	TRBJ1-5	NA	TGTGCCAGCAGTTACCTTAATCAGCCCCAGCATTTT	CASSYLNQPQHF
TRBV19	once	TRBJ1-5	TRBD1	TGTGCCAGTAGTTCCACAGGGGGCAATCAGCCCCAGCATTTT	CASSSTGGNQPQHF
TRBV7-9	NA	TRBJ2-7	TRBD2	TGTGCCAGCAGCTTTCCTGGGACTAGCGGGACTCTCCTCCACGAGCAGTACTTC	CASSFPGTSGTLLHEQYF
TRBV6-5	NA	TRBJ2-7	TRBD2	TGTGCCAGCAGGCGAAATAGCGGGTACGAGCAGTACTTC	CASRRNSGYEQYF
TRBV21-1	NA	TRBJ2-7	NA	TGTGCCAGCAGGGAAGGGGGGCCCAAGGAGCAGTACTTC	CASREGGPKEQYF
TRBV7-9	NA	TRBJ1-2	NA	TGTGCCAGCAGCTCCAACCCCGGGGGTTACTATGGCTACACCTTC	CASSSNPGGYYGYTF
TRBV19	NA	TRBJ1-2	NA	TGTGCCAGTAGTATGTCGACCGCCGATCCCTATGGCTACACCTTC	CASSMSTADPYGYTF
TRBV2	NA	TRBJ2-1	TRBD2	TGTGCCAGCAGTTTAGGACTAGCCTACAATGAGCAGTTCTTC	CASSLGLAYNEQFF
TRBV6-1	few	TRBJ1-2	TRBD1	TGTGCCCCTACAGGAACAGGGGATAACTATGGCTACACCTTC	CAPTGTGDNYGYTF
TRBV2	NA	TRBJ2-7	NA	TGTGCCAGCAATCCCAGGGAAACCGGACTCAGCCCGTACGAGCAGTACTTC	CASNPRETGLSPYEQYF
TRBV5-1	NA	TRBJ2-7	NA	TGCGCCAGCTCTCGGGACACGGGGGTCTACGAGCAGTACTTC	CASSRDTGVYEQYF
TRBV10-2	NA	TRBJ2-1	NA	TGCGCCAGCAGCCCCGGAGGCGGCGGAAATGAGCAGTTCTTC	CASSPGGGGNEQFF
TRBV6-6	NA	TRBJ1-1	NA	TGTGCCAGCAGTTTCCGACAAGGCACTGAAGCTTTCTTT	CASSFRQGTEAFF
TRBV2	once	TRBJ2-5	NA	TGTGCCAGCAGCGTACTCGATCTTGGGGAGCAGTACTTC	CASSVLDLGEQYF
TRBV7-3	once	TRBJ2-3	NA	TGTGCCAGCAGCTTATCGGGACCCAGCACAGATACGCAGTATTTT	CASSLSGPSTDTQYF
TRBV27	NA	TRBJ2-1	TRBD1	TGTGCCAGCAGGACAGGGGGCTCCTACAATGAGCAGTTCTTC	CASRTGGSYNEQFF
TRBV29-1	NA	TRBJ2-7	NA	TGCAGCGTTGAGGAGGGGCGGACAGACTACGAGCAGTACTTC	CSVEEGRTDYEQYF
TRBV29-1	NA	TRBJ1-2	TRBD1	TGCAGCGATCAGTCCAGGGGGTTTAACTATGGCTACACCTTC	CSDQSRGFNYGYTF
TRBV7-9	once	TRBJ2-7	TRBD1	TGTGCCAGCAGCTTCCAGGGGGCCTACGAGCAGTACTTC	CASSFQGAYEQYF
TRBV5-1	once	TRBJ1-4	NA	TGCGCCAGCAGCTTGAGGGGGAGGGAAAAACTGTTTTTT	CASSLRGREKLFF
TRBV9	once	TRBJ2-7	NA	TGTGCCAGCAGCGTAGTTGGCCTCGGCGAGCAGTACTTC	CASSVVGLGEQYF
TRBV6-1	NA	TRBJ1-2	TRBD1	TGTGCCAGCAGTGAAAGGACAGGGGTCCAAACCTCCTATGGCTACACCTTC	CASSERTGVQTSYGYTF
TRBV28	NA	TRBJ1-2	TRBD1	TGTGCCAGCAGTCCTGCGACAGGGGGCAATGGCTACACCTTC	CASSPATGGNGYTF
TRBV11-2	NA	TRBJ1-1	TRBD1	TGTGCCAGCAGGGGACAGGAGGCAGCTGAAGCTTTCTTT	CASRGQEAAEAFF
TRBV6-8	NA	TRBJ2-2	TRBD1	TGTGCCAGCAGTTACTCGATTCGAGTAAGTGACAGGGCACATGTGCGCACCGGGGAGCTGTTTTTT	CASSYSIRVSDRAHVRTGELFF
TRBV7-8	NA	TRBJ2-1	NA	TGTGCCAGCATCCTCGTAGGGGGCTCCTACAATGAGCAGTTCTTC	CASILVGGSYNEQFF
TRBV9	NA	TRBJ2-7	TRBD1	TGTGCCAGCAGCTTCGGAGCCCCGGGACAGGGGGCAGGGGAGCAGTACTTC	CASSFGAPGQGAGEQYF
TRBV5-6	NA	TRBJ2-7	NA	TGTGCCAGCAGGGAATCGGGTACGGGCGAGCAGTACTTC	CASRESGTGEQYF
TRBV7-9	NA	TRBJ2-7	NA	TGTGCCAGCAGCCCATCCTACGAGCAGTACTTC	CASSPSYEQYF
TRBV5-6	NA	TRBJ2-3	NA	TGTGCCAGCAGCTTGGAAACTAGTCCCACCTATACGCAGTATTTT	CASSLETSPTYTQYF
TRBV28	few	TRBJ1-1	NA	TGTGCCAGCAGTTTTAGCAGACTGAACACTGAAGCTTTCTTT	CASSFSRLNTEAFF
TRBV20-1	NA	TRBJ1-2	NA	TGCAGTGCGCCCCCCTATGGCTACACCTTC	CSAPPYGYTF
TRBV28	NA	TRBJ2-3	NA	TGTGCCAGCAGCCGGGGGTGGAGACGCCGAACCCGCACAGATACGCAGTATTTT	CASSRGWRRRTRTDTQYF
TRBV5-5	NA	TRBJ2-7	TRBD1	TGTGCCAGCAGCAATGCGGGACAGGGGTTCGACGAGCAGTACTTC	CASSNAGQGFDEQYF
TRBV29-1	NA	TRBJ1-4	NA	TGCAGCGTTGGAGGGGGATCGATGTCTAATGAAAAACTGTTTTTT	CSVGGGSMSNEKLFF
TRBV23-1	NA	TRBJ2-7	TRBD2	TGCGCCAGCTCGGTACCTAGCGGGATTACCACCTACGAGCAGTACTTC	CASSVPSGITTYEQYF
TRBV4-2	NA	TRBJ1-3	NA	TGTGCCAGCAGCCAACCCCAACCTGGAAACACCATATATTTT	CASSQPQPGNTIYF
TRBV9	NA	TRBJ2-2	NA	TGTGCCAGCAGCGAAGATGGCACCGGGGAGCTGTTTTTT	CASSEDGTGELFF
TRBV30	few	TRBJ1-4	NA	TGTGCCTGGAGTGTACGCCGGCAGCCCAATGAAAAACTGTTTTTT	CAWSVRRQPNEKLFF
TRBV6-5	NA	TRBJ1-2	NA	TGTGCCAGCAGTTACCTCGGAGGGGGCTACACCTTC	CASSYLGGGYTF